Presented here are 12 T cell receptor beta chains from one specimen sequenced in a study of blood T cells in healthy people across ages. Next came a second PCR, run for roughly 6 to 11 cycles, which used a sample-barcoded 5' primer along with a J-beta primer mix. TCRdb analysed the 5' RACE reads with MiXCR anew, one entry per CDR3 protein. The table records about 650,000 distinct CDR3 sequences, around 52% of them present only once. The sequencing input was blood. These receptors came from a woman aged 80 or over in good health.

With respect to this clonotype: Just one base apart from a much larger clone, this may be a read error. The CDR3 DNA follows: TGTGCCAGCCGAAGGTCCAGGGGTGATGAGCAGTACTTC. Amino acid sequence: CASRRSRGDEQYF. The J gene is TRBJ2-5, the V gene TRBV18; tentative D call: TRBD1 (6 bases). CDR1 is KGHSH and CDR2 is LQKENI in the germline V gene. Trimming left V 8 bases short and J 11 bases short, with 21 bases between. This CDR3 comprises 13 residues.

This rearrangement joins TRBV15 to TRBJ2-4; D is perhaps TRBD1 (7 bases). This CDR3 region has 15 residues. Trimming stripped 2 bases from V and 5 bases from J, with 13 bases between. The germline V gene has CDR1 LNHNV and CDR2 YYDKDF (reference sequence). The CDR3 DNA is TGTGCCACCAGCAGACCCCAGGGGGGCGAAAACATTCAGTACTTC. This translates into CATSRPQGGENIQYF.

Details on this clonotype: A much larger clone differs from this one at a single base, so this may be a read error. The chain uses TRBV25-1 and TRBJ2-4, with TRBD1 as a possible D gene (6 bases). CDR3 length: 16 amino acids. V lost 4 bases and J lost 1, with 14 bases in between. Germline CDR1 MGHDK, CDR2 SYGVNS. CDR3 nucleotide sequence: TGTGCCAGCAGTGTAGCAGGGGTGGGGGCCAAAAACATTCAGTACTTC. Protein sequence: CASSVAGVGAKNIQYF.

This clonotype was observed at least ten times. J is TRBJ2-5 and V is TRBV12-3 or TRBV12-4; D unresolved. The CDR3 is 14 amino acids. With 1 base removed from V and 3 bases from J, the gap between germline ends came to 9 bases. CDR3 coding DNA: TGTGCCAGCAGTTTAGGCTTCAGAAAAGAGACCCAGTACTTC. As protein: CASSLGFRKETQYF.

Written as DNA, the CDR3 is TGTGCCAGCACTAACGGGGCCTCCTATGGCTACACCTTC. This encodes CASTNGASYGYTF. The gene calls are TRBV27 and TRBJ1-2; D is perhaps TRBD1 (5 bases). The CDR3 contains 13 residues. V was cut by 7 bases and J by 4 bases, with 13 bases left in between. Germline assignment: CDR1 MNHEY and CDR2 SMNVEV (reference sequence).

A remark on this clonotype: An end of the junction differs from the germline gene, which may be a read error. V is TRBV29-1 and J is TRBJ2-5; weak D call: TRBD2 (5 bases). CDR3 length: 13 amino acids. Germline V gene data show CDR1 as SQVTM and CDR2 as ANQGSEA. In DNA form, the CDR3 reads TGCAGCGTTGTATCCCTCGGGGAAGAGACCCTGTACTTC. Encoded protein: CSVVSLGEETLYF.

This chain connects TRBV7-2 to TRBJ1-1; no reliable D call. Germline V gene lookup returns CDR1 SGHTA and CDR2 FQGNSA. This CDR3 is 14 amino acids long. Trimming shortened V by 4 bases and J by 2 bases, and 11 bases separated the two germline ends. The CDR3 loop is CASSSSLLNTEAFF. CDR3 nucleotides: TGTGCCAGCAGCTCCAGCCTTCTTAACACTGAAGCTTTCTTT.

This clonotype was seen ten or more times. V gene TRBV7-9 combines with J gene TRBJ2-1; 7 bases align to TRBD1. V shed 5 bases and J 5 bases; nucleotides not matched to a gene: 6. The CDR3 runs to 14 residues. CDR1 and CDR2 from the germline V gene are SEHNR and FQNEAQ (reference sequence). The CDR3 DNA follows: TGTGCCAGCAGCAGGGGGCAAGTCCACAATGAGCAGTTCTTC. Its translation: CASSRGQVHNEQFF. Variable domain in full (rest from reference TRBV7-9 and TRBJ2-1): DTGVSQNPRHKITKRGQNVTFRCDPISEHNRLYWYRQTLGQGPEFLTYFQNEAQLEKSRLLSDRFSAERPKGSFSTLEIQRTEQGDSAMYLCASSRGQVHNEQFFGPGTRLTVL.

The chain couples TRBV9 to TRBJ2-7; 11 bases map to TRBD2. The CDR3 covers 16 residues. Germline lookup yields CDR1 SGDLS and CDR2 YYNGEE. After removal of 3 bases from V and 3 bases from J, the junction contained 8 bases not matched to a gene. CDR3 loop: CASSGSGGDTLYEQYF. The CDR3 nucleotides are TGTGCCAGCAGCGGTAGCGGGGGGGACACGCTCTACGAGCAGTACTTC.

This clonotype has a count of ten or more. The chain employs TRBV5-1 and TRBJ2-3; TRBD2 aligns across 7 bases. This CDR3 is 14 amino acids long. CDR1 SGHRS and CDR2 YFSETQ come from the germline V gene. V lost 2 bases and J lost 4; bases outside the gene matches: 4. The CDR3 DNA follows: TGCGCCAGCAGCTTCACGGGGGGTTCAGATACGCAGTATTTT. Translated: CASSFTGGSDTQYF.

This clonotype was detected ten times or more. The chain couples TRBV29-1 to TRBJ2-5, with unresolved D. CDR3 size: 11 residues. Germline V gives CDR1 SQVTM, CDR2 ANQGSEA. Trimming shortened V by 4 bases and J by 3 bases, and 6 bases separated the two germline ends. The CDR3 protein is CSVAGKETQYF. The CDR3 DNA reads TGCAGCGTTGCCGGTAAAGAGACCCAGTACTTC. Together with reference TRBV29-1 and TRBJ2-5, the CDR3 gives the full variable domain: SAVISQKPSRDICQRGTSLTIQCQVDSQVTMMFWYRQQPGQSLTLIATANQGSEATYESGFVIDKFPISRPNLTFSTLTVSNMSPEDSSIYLCSVAGKETQYFGPGTRLLVL.

Only a few counts were recorded for this clonotype. Just one base apart from a much larger clone, this may be a read error. This rearrangement joins TRBV7-9 to TRBJ2-1; D unresolved. The J call may not be correct, given that the DNA end is closer to TRBJ2-7. The CDR3 has 15 residues. Looked up from germline, CDR1 is SEHNR and CDR2 is FQNEAQ (reference sequence). In DNA form, the CDR3 reads TGTGCCAGCAGCTGGGGTAGGCTTACGCACAATGAGCAGTACTTC. As protein: CASSWGRLTHNEQYF.